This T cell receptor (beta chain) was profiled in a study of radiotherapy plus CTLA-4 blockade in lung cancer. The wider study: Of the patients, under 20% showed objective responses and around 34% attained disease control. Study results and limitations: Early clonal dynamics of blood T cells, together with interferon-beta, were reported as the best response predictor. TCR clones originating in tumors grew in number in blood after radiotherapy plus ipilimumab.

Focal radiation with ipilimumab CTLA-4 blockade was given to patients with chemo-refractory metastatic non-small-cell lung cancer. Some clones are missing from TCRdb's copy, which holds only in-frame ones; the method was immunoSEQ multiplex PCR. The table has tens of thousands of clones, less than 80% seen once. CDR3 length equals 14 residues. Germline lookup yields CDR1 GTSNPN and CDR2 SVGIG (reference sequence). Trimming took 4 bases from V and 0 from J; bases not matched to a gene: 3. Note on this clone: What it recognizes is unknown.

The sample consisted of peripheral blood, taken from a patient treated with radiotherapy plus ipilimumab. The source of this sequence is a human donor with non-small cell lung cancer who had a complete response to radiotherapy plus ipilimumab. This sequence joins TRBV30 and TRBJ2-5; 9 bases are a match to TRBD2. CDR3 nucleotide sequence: TGTGCCTGGACAAAGCGGGGGGACCAAGAGACCCAGTACTTC. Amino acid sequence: CAWTKRGDQETQYF.